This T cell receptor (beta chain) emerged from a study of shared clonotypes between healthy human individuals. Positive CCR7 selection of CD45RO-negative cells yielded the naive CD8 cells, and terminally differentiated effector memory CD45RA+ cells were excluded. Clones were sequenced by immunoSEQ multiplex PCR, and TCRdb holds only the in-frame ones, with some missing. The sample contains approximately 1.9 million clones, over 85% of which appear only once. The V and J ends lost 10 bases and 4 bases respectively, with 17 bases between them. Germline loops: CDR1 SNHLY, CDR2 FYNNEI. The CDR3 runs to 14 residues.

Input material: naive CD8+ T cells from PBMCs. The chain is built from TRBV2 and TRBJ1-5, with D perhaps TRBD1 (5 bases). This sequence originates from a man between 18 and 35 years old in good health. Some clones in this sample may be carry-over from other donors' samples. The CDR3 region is CAIRGPGANQPQHF. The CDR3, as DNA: TGTGCCATCCGAGGGCCCGGGGCTAATCAGCCCCAGCATTTT. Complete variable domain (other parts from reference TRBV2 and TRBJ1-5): EPEVTQTPSHQVTQMGQEVILRCVPISNHLYFYWYRQILGQKVEFLVSFYNNEISEKSEIFDDQFSVERPDGSNFTLKIRSTKLEDSAMYFCAIRGPGANQPQHFGDGTRLSIL.